This TCR beta chain was sequenced during a study of T cell responses to AZD1222 COVID-19 vaccine. Profiled with immunoSEQ multiplex PCR; TCRdb holds only in-frame clones, not every one. Of 120,000 or so clones in the sample, about 95% were seen once. CDR1 is MGHRA, CDR2 YSYEKL, per germline. The V end was cut by 0 bases, the J end by 2 bases, with 11 bases between. This CDR3 region has 15 residues. Points on this clone: Its antigen is not identified.

Findings and limits, study-wide: Baseline seropositives among AZD1222 recipients totaled only six or seven.

Pooling covered second doses at about 4 or about 12 weeks. The sequencing used peripheral blood, collected 28 days after the second AZD1222 dose. The source of this sequence is an adult who received the AZD1222 COVID-19 vaccine. This chain connects TRBV4-1 to TRBJ2-7; D remains ambiguous. CDR3 sequence reads: CASSQDSSDAYEQYF. The DNA of the CDR3 is TGCGCCAGCAGCCAAGATTCGTCGGATGCCTACGAGCAGTACTTC.